This TCR beta chain was identified during a study of cytomegalovirus exposure and HLA in healthy donors (dated by TCRdb to the late 2010s). With regard to the full study: An earlier analysis of some 620 of the donors reported approximately 280 Gb of sequence data and around 120 million unique TCR beta sequences obtained from some 170 million T cells. In the later analysis, no new phenotypic data were used to find candidate immune exposures; instead, reliance was placed on TCR beta sequences and their occurrence across donors. HLA typing covered class I and class II loci at four-digit resolution. All discovery cohort repertoires had been generated using a single sequencing platform. To predict cytomegalovirus infection status, the study combined high-throughput TCR immunosequencing, statistical association of individual TCRs with disease status, and machine learning. On average, over 200,000 unique TCR beta nucleotide sequences were sequenced per donor among 398 genotyped donors of the cohort, with around 19% of those sequences being non-productive. A later genetic analysis used genome-wide SNP genotypes for about three fifths of the 666 donors, treating that subset as a discovery cohort. The genetic ancestry cluster associated with self-reported Caucasian donors included 81% of the approximately 400 genotyped donors. An earlier analysis of some 500 of the donors used high-throughput TCR beta sequencing to judge whether each TCR beta V gene segment behaved as functional or pseudogenic. A separate validation cohort of about 110 different subjects was used in addition to the approximately 700-subject first cohort. The study aimed to test whether signatures of past pathogen exposure could be identified by cataloging public T cell receptors. The study used immunosequencing to profile the T cell repertoires of several hundred subjects and linked those repertoires to cytomegalovirus serostatus. An early release that covered approximately 600 HLA-typed donors contained about 300 gigabases of sequencing data and some 87 million unique TCR sequences. Donor age, sex, ethnicity and CMV serostatus were collected together with the repertoire data. The number of donors typed differed by locus, with about 620-630 for A, B, C, DRB1 and DQB1, roughly 520 for DQA1, 606 for DPA1, and around 450 for DPB1. Five DR-DQ haplotypes were treated as single units for association and clustering because of strong linkage in the cohort. A later analysis re-examined previously published TCR beta repertoires from about 670 donors and added high-resolution HLA genotyping to investigate patterns of TCR occurrence.

General findings and caveats noted by the study authors: The authors suggested that the approach could potentially be generalized to other disease states and immunological phenotypes. Most CMV-associated TCR beta chains appeared to be HLA-restricted in a later analysis, and the HLA associations seemed to be driven largely by CMV exposure. CMV serostatus was the only immune exposure information available for the cohort. Some IMGT-functional V segments, including TRBV6-2 and TRBV6-3, could not be told apart with the 87-base-pair reads, so those segments were excluded. In vitro tests confirmed that a few of the cytomegalovirus-associated TCR beta chains recognize cytomegalovirus antigens. An association between a missense DCLRE1C variant and V-gene and J-gene trimming of TCR beta chains was found in a later genetic analysis and replicated in an independent cohort. HLA typing was unavailable for some donors at each locus, so association tests used only the typed subset. Broadly in line with IMGT annotations, most TCR beta V segments showed up in productive rearrangements about 90% or about 30% of the time in an earlier analysis of 450 to 600 of the donors. Most TCR sequences were seen in very few donors, while some public TCRs were found in many individuals. In a later analysis, several top co-occurrence clusters were reported to appear linked to parvovirus B19, influenza, CMV and Epstein-Barr virus. At a false discovery rate of 0.05, a later analysis linked approximately 18,000 TCR beta sequences to specific HLA alleles. In a later analysis, HLA-associated TCR beta chains showed more clonal expansion and lower generation probabilities than non-associated chains that were equally common. Presence/absence analyses assumed roughly uniform sequencing depth across donors, an assumption that may not hold. Cytomegalovirus status was reported to be diagnosed by the classifier with high specificity and sensitivity in both the original and validation cohorts. According to a later genetic analysis, donors in an Asian-associated ancestry cluster had fewer N-insertions in productive TCRs than the approximately 700-donor mean. Strong co-occurrence of HLA alleles, especially DR and DQ, made assigning TCR associations to individual alleles difficult. Only TCR beta chains were sequenced in this cohort, and the absence of alpha or paired-chain data limited detectable features. According to a later analysis, TCR association rates differed among HLA loci, with DRB1 alleles showing the most associated TCRs and HLA-C alleles showing the fewest. A group of highly shared sequence variants was considered likely to be a technical artifact of the sequencing pipeline. A further reported finding was that TCR beta sequences accurately predicted the HLA-A and HLA-B alleles for most subjects in the first cohort. Correlated functional status among segregating V segments might reflect linkage disequilibrium, but an unknown experimental factor could not be ruled out. Because counts were too low, 15 to 20 rarely observed V segments, including chromosome 9 orphons, were excluded from the earlier analysis of 587 of the donors. In the study, 164 TCR beta chains were listed as associated with cytomegalovirus.

Library preparation used the immunoSEQ multiplex PCR assay. The multiplex PCR relied on a mix of 60 forward primers for TCR Vbeta segments and 13 reverse primers for TCR Jbeta segments. Amplification of the CDR3 region of rearranged TCR beta genes was performed with a multiplex PCR assay on genomic DNA. Amplified TCR beta libraries were sequenced as 87-base-pair reads on the Illumina HiSeq System. Turning to the authors' computational methods: In a later analysis, some 80 million unique TCR beta chains were counted across the 650 to 750 repertoires, and roughly 10 million of these chains were shared by at least two donors. To remove PCR and sequencing errors, raw reads were error-corrected and collapsed into unique sequences using a nearest-neighbor algorithm that merged closely related sequences. Alignment of CDR3 sequences to IMGT reference sequences was used to assign V, D and J gene segments. For a sequence to be retained, at least a six-nucleotide match to both a V gene segment and a J gene segment was required. Rearrangements were classified as productive when the CDR3 lacked stop codons and remained in frame with V and J, and all other rearrangements were classified as non-productive. Following IMGT convention, CDR3 was defined as the stretch from the second conserved V-encoded cysteine up to the conserved J-encoded phenylalanine. Sequences without an unambiguous match to a single V gene segment were excluded from the earlier analysis of a few hundred of the donors. In an earlier analysis of about 590 of the donors, a V segment was called functional when productive rearrangements were above 56.7%, and segregating when the standard deviation between donors exceeded 5%. A statistical classification framework was built to diagnose cytomegalovirus status from the catalog of TCR beta chain sequences. In a later analysis, V and J genes were assigned by comparing TCR nucleotide sequences against IMGT/GENE-DB human TR gene sequences. A later analysis assigned CDR3 sequences and most-parsimonious VDJ recombination scenarios with the TCRdist pipeline. In a later analysis, each TCR beta chain was defined by its CDR3 amino acid sequence together with its V-gene family, and reads without a unique V-gene family were excluded. To address suspected cross-contamination and a sequencing artifact, a later analysis removed roughly 580 highly shared, low-generation-probability nucleotide sequences. In a later analysis, a clonal expansion index for each public chain was calculated from normalized within-repertoire ranks of inferred template counts. A later analysis computed generation probabilities with a VDJ recombination model fitted to out-of-frame rearrangements, and checked the results against IGoR. In a later analysis, TCR-TCR, TCR-HLA and TCR-CMV co-occurrence was scored with hypergeometric tests, and a repertoire-size bias correction was applied to TCR pairs. A later analysis estimated false discovery rates by permuting HLA or CMV assignments 20 times. A later analysis grouped co-occurring TCRs with DBSCAN, adding TCRdist sequence similarity when clustering within HLA-allele-positive subsets. For co-occurrence clustering, repertoires with fewer than 30,000 or more than 120,000 public chains were excluded, along with five repertoires with anomalous nucleotide sharing. Not all clones reach the TCRdb copy of this immuneACCESS table, which keeps in-frame sequences only. Checked studies attribute under half of the gap to unresolved V genes and leave the rest unexplained. V, J and clone size reflect that table, while D and trimming were determined from the DNA. For this sample the table gives tens of thousands of clones, of which roughly 84% were detected only once. The ten biggest clones cover approximately 2.1% of the sample.

The cohort was made up of 500 to 800 healthy bone marrow donors. At the time of sampling, every cohort member was nominally healthy, though immune exposures that went unrecorded were likely present. The donor tested CMV seronegative and was one of the 352 seronegative cohort members. A peripheral blood sample was collected from each donor, and TCR beta sequencing was performed on peripheral blood mononuclear cells. Genomic DNA was extracted from the blood cell samples with the Qiagen DNeasy Blood Extraction Kit. Per the germline V gene, SGHTA is the CDR1 and FQGTGA is the CDR2. There are 16 amino acids in the CDR3, from cysteine to phenylalanine inclusive. Only the CDR3 part of the read is kept: 48 bases, read in frame from the first base. Relative to germline, V is missing 2 bases and J is missing 7 bases, with 8 bases of the junction outside any gene match. Remarks on this clone: Its antigen target is currently unknown. Base qualities are missing; no much larger clone stands one base away.

The sequencing sample was made of PBMCs. The chain is made from TRBV7-3 and TRBJ1-1, with 12 bases aligning to TRBD1. This receptor was identified in a man aged 18 to 30 in good health and CMV-seronegative. The CDR3 has the sequence CASSLSGTGGRFEAFF. The sequence in DNA is TGTGCCAGCAGCTTATCAGGGACAGGGGGCCGATTTGAAGCTTTCTTT.